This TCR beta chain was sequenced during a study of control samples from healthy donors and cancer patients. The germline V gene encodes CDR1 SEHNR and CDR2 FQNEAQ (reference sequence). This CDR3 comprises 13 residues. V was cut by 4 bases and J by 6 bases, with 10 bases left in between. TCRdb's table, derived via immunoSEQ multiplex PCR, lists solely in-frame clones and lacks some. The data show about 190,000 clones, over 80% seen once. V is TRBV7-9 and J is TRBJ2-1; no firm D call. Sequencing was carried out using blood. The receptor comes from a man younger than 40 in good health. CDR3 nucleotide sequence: TGTGCCAGCAGCTCCTACGGCGGCAATGAGCAGTTCTTC. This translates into CASSSYGGNEQFF.